The rows below give T cell receptor beta chains drawn from one sample of a study of blood T cells in healthy people across ages. Via MiXCR, TCRdb re-called the 5' RACE reads, giving one row per CDR3 protein. The sample includes around 1,900,000 distinct CDR3 sequences, 30% to 40% of them seen just once. Sequencing used blood. The receptor source for this set is a human donor in good health. CDR3s include the opening cysteine and the closing phenylalanine or tryptophan. The order of the fields is J gene, clone size, V gene, D gene, CDR3 protein, CDR3 DNA. The D gene is left open where the match is weak. Some rows have no size entry. The others give once, few or many, or a class for an expanded clone.

TRBJ2-3,-,TRBV4-2,-,CASSQEVLASPDTQYF,TGTGCCAGCAGCCAAGAAGTACTAGCATCCCCAGATACGCAGTATTTT
TRBJ2-7,few,TRBV4-1,TRBD1,CASTTNRDRGLYEQYF,TGCGCCAGTACCACTAACCGGGACAGGGGGCTCTACGAGCAGTACTTC
TRBJ2-5,few,TRBV24-1,TRBD2,CATSDPGLAGAGETQYF,TGTGCCACCAGTGATCCGGGACTAGCGGGGGCAGGGGAGACCCAGTACTTC
TRBJ2-1,-,TRBV9,-,CASSVRPNEQFF,TGTGCCAGCAGCGTTCGTCCCAATGAGCAGTTCTTC
TRBJ2-3,-,TRBV30,-,CAWNSGVGDTQYF,TGTGCCTGGAATTCGGGGGTAGGAGATACGCAGTATTTT
TRBJ2-3,-,TRBV6-6,TRBD2,CAGPPYGGGSDTQYF,TGTGCCGGCCCCCCTTACGGGGGGGGCTCAGATACGCAGTATTTT
TRBJ1-1,-,TRBV20-1,-,CSASGAATEAFF,TGCAGTGCTTCTGGGGCGGCCACTGAAGCTTTCTTT
TRBJ2-1,-,TRBV6-4,TRBD1,CASSEVGTGNHNEQFF,TGTGCCAGCAGCGAAGTTGGGACAGGGAACCACAATGAGCAGTTCTTC
TRBJ1-1,-,TRBV12-3/TRBV12-4,-,CASSLVFLLALNTEAFF,TGTGCCAGCAGTTTAGTTTTTCTTCTCGCATTGAACACTGAAGCTTTCTTT
TRBJ2-1,few,TRBV5-1,-,CASSLGRVGGLNEQFF,TGCGCCAGCAGCTTGGGCAGGGTAGGGGGACTGAATGAGCAGTTCTTC
TRBJ2-3,many,TRBV7-3,-,CASSLGEADTQYF,TGTGCCAGCAGCTTAGGAGAGGCAGATACGCAGTATTTT
TRBJ2-3,-,TRBV7-9,-,CASSLRLDGTDTQYF,TGTGCCAGCAGCTTAAGACTCGATGGGACAGATACGCAGTATTTT
TRBJ1-2,few,TRBV5-1,-,CASSPTQKPYGYTF,TGCGCCAGCAGCCCTACACAAAAGCCCTATGGCTACACCTTC
TRBJ1-4,-,TRBV6-6,-,CAISGGVYEKLFF,TGTGCCATCAGTGGAGGAGTGTACGAAAAACTGTTTTTT
TRBJ2-7,-,TRBV3-1,TRBD1,CASSQDINRGIFEQYF,TGTGCCAGCAGCCAAGATATAAACAGGGGCATCTTCGAGCAGTACTTC
TRBJ2-7,-,TRBV16,-,CASSHRRGGEAQYF,TGTGCCAGCAGCCATCGAAGGGGCGGGGAGGCCCAGTACTTC
TRBJ1-5,once,TRBV6-6,TRBD1,CASSYSTGGSWQPQHF,TGTGCCAGCAGTTACTCGACAGGGGGCTCGTGGCAGCCCCAGCATTTT
TRBJ1-2,-,TRBV5-5,-,CASSPVGAGGYTF,TGTGCCAGCAGCCCCGTGGGGGCAGGAGGCTACACCTTC
TRBJ2-7,-,TRBV20-1,-,CSARDPRPPRGEQYF,TGCAGTGCTAGAGATCCCCGACCCCCAAGGGGTGAGCAGTACTTC
TRBJ1-1,-,TRBV5-1,-,CASSLVAGNEAFF,TGCGCCAGCAGCTTGGTGGCGGGAAATGAAGCTTTCTTT
TRBJ2-4,-,TRBV5-8,TRBD1,CASSTPGTGDIQYF,TGTGCCAGCAGCACACCCGGGACAGGGGACATTCAGTACTTC
TRBJ1-1,few,TRBV7-2,-,CASSPEPDRYTEAFF,TGTGCCAGCAGCCCGGAGCCCGACAGGTACACTGAAGCTTTCTTT
TRBJ1-1,-,TRBV18,TRBD1,CASSPLRGQANTEAFF,TGTGCCAGCTCACCTCTCCGGGGACAGGCGAACACTGAAGCTTTCTTT
TRBJ2-2,few,TRBV6-4,-,CASSPDRQNTGELFF,TGTGCCAGCAGTCCGGACAGACAGAACACCGGGGAGCTGTTTTTT
TRBJ2-7,few,TRBV4-2,TRBD1,CASSQDRGTGAYEQYF,TGTGCCAGCAGCCAAGATAGAGGGACAGGAGCCTACGAGCAGTACTTC
TRBJ1-5,-,TRBV6-1,TRBD1,CASSAYRGYSNQPQHF,TGTGCCAGCAGTGCCTACAGGGGTTATAGCAATCAGCCCCAGCATTTT
TRBJ2-3,-,TRBV19,-,CATSDSRRDTQYF,TGTGCCACCTCGGACAGTCGTAGAGATACGCAGTATTTT
TRBJ2-7,-,TRBV11-3,-,CASSLGDSITYEQYF,TGTGCCAGCAGCTTAGGCGACAGTATCACCTACGAGCAGTACTTC
TRBJ2-5,-,TRBV7-2,-,CASSLVEAVFQETQYF,TGTGCCAGCAGCTTAGTGGAAGCGGTGTTTCAAGAGACCCAGTACTTC
TRBJ2-1,many,TRBV20-1,-,CSARDLGVYEQFF,TGCAGTGCTAGAGATCTTGGTGTCTATGAGCAGTTCTTC
TRBJ2-4,-,TRBV29-1,-,CSVQNLPYNEQYF,TGCAGCGTTCAGAACCTACCCTACAATGAGCAGTACTTC
TRBJ2-7,-,TRBV6-5,-,CASISTGNEQYF,TGTGCCAGCATCTCAACAGGGAACGAGCAGTACTTC
TRBJ2-7,few,TRBV7-9,-,CASSSQTGREQYF,TGTGCCAGCAGCTCCCAGACAGGGAGGGAGCAGTACTTC
TRBJ2-6,-,TRBV2,-,CASVWSSGANVLTF,TGTGCCAGCGTGTGGAGCTCTGGGGCCAACGTCCTGACTTTC
TRBJ2-7,-,TRBV6-5,-,CASSRQSEQYF,TGTGCCAGCAGCCGACAGTCCGAGCAGTACTTC
TRBJ1-4,once,TRBV4-2,TRBD1,CASSHGQGSEKLFF,TGTGCCAGCAGCCATGGACAGGGGAGTGAAAAACTGTTTTTT
TRBJ2-2,-,TRBV12-3/TRBV12-4,-,CASSQETNTGELFF,TGTGCCAGCAGTCAGGAGACGAACACCGGGGAGCTGTTTTTT
TRBJ2-7,-,TRBV30,TRBD1,CAWSGLPGQGIHEQYF,TGTGCCTGGAGTGGCTTACCGGGACAGGGAATCCACGAGCAGTACTTC
TRBJ2-5,-,TRBV12-3/TRBV12-4,-,CASSLWGDSQEAQYF,TGTGCCAGCAGTTTATGGGGGGATTCGCAAGAGGCCCAGTACTTC
TRBJ1-2,-,TRBV7-9,-,CASSSTTFGGTGYTF,TGTGCCAGCAGCTCCACAACCTTTGGAGGGACTGGCTACACCTTC
TRBJ1-2,few,TRBV9,-,CASSVGQANYGYTF,TGTGCCAGCAGCGTAGGGCAGGCTAACTATGGCTACACCTTC
TRBJ2-1,few,TRBV6-2/TRBV6-3,-,CASINTYNEQFF,TGTGCCAGCATTAACACGTACAATGAGCAGTTCTTC
TRBJ2-3,-,TRBV12-3/TRBV12-4,-,CASSSHPLTDTQYF,TGTGCCAGCAGCTCCCACCCCCTCACAGATACGCAGTATTTT
TRBJ2-1,few,TRBV7-2,-,CASSRYRTNTNNEQFF,TGTGCCAGCAGCCGGTATAGGACAAACACCAACAATGAGCAGTTCTTC
TRBJ2-1,few,TRBV7-8,TRBD2,CASSPWASGGLINEQFF,TGTGCCAGCAGCCCCTGGGCTAGCGGGGGGCTTATTAATGAGCAGTTCTTC
TRBJ1-2,many,TRBV7-2,-,CASSLAGSHYGYTF,TGTGCCAGCAGCTTAGCAGGGAGTCACTATGGCTACACCTTC
TRBJ2-1,few,TRBV28,TRBD1,CASSLATGTGEFF,TGTGCCAGCAGTTTAGCTACCGGGACAGGGGAGTTCTTC
TRBJ2-2,few,TRBV2,-,CASSRMSTGELFF,TGTGCCAGCAGTAGGATGAGCACCGGGGAGCTGTTTTTT
TRBJ2-5,-,TRBV27,TRBD1,CASSLLLGQGAGEQYF,TGTGCCAGCAGTTTATTGTTGGGACAGGGGGCTGGGGAGCAGTACTTC
TRBJ2-3,many,TRBV15,-,CATSRGPATTDTQYF,TGTGCCACCAGCAGAGGACCGGCAACCACAGATACGCAGTATTTT
TRBJ1-2,-,TRBV28,-,CASSSGVISYGYTF,TGTGCCAGCAGTTCAGGGGTCATCTCCTATGGCTACACCTTC
TRBJ2-5,-,TRBV5-1,-,CASSLVPRTQETQYF,TGCGCCAGCAGCTTAGTACCCCGGACCCAAGAGACCCAGTACTTC
TRBJ2-5,-,TRBV7-9,-,CASSLARGGSETQYF,TGTGCCAGCAGCTTAGCGCGAGGGGGGTCGGAGACCCAGTACTTC